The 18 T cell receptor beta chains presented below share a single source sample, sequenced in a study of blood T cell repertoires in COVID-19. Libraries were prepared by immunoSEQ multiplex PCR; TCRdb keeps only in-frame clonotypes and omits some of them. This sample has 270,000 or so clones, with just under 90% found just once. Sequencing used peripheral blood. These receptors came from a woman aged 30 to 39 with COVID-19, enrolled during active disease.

CDR3 coding DNA: TGTGCCTGGAGTACGGGGGTTTGGTCCACTGAAGCTTTCTTT. Amino acid sequence: CAWSTGVWSTEAFF. The genes are TRBV30 and TRBJ1-1, with D perhaps matching TRBD1 (5 bases). CDR3 size: 14 residues. CDR1 GTSNPN and CDR2 SVGIG come from the germline V gene (reference sequence). Deletions cut 2 bases from V and 4 bases from J, with 14 bases between.

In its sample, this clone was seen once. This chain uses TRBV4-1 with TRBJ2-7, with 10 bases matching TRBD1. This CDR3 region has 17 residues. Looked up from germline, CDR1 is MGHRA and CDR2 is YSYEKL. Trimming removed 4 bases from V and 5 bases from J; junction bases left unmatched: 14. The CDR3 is CASSLSGGTGDFHEQYF. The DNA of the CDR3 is TGCGCCAGCAGCCTCTCAGGGGGGACAGGGGATTTTCACGAGCAGTACTTC.

The CDR3 coding sequence is TGTGCCAGCAGCCAAGACCGGGACATGACCTACGAGCAGTACTTC. Translation gives CASSQDRDMTYEQYF. The V and J genes are TRBV4-2 and TRBJ2-7; D might be TRBD1 (6 bases). This CDR3 contains 15 residues. Germline CDR1 and CDR2: LGHNA and YNFKEQ. V gave up 0 bases and J gave up 2 bases, with 11 bases separating them.

CDR3 sequence (DNA): TGTGCCAGCGTTTGGGACACGAGATATGGCTACACCTTC. It yields the protein CASVWDTRYGYTF. The chain carries TRBV2 and TRBJ1-2, with D tentatively TRBD1 (6 bases). The CDR3 covers 13 residues. V shed 8 bases and J shed 5 bases, with 15 bases lying between them. The germline V gene encodes CDR1 SNHLY and CDR2 FYNNEI.

In DNA, the CDR3 is TGTGCCAGCAGCTTCCTCGCAGGGGTGGATGAAGCTTTCTTT. Translation gives CASSFLAGVDEAFF. The chain carries TRBV5-6 and TRBJ1-1; possible D gene TRBD1, 6 bases. CDR1 is SGHDT and CDR2 is YYEEEE in the germline V gene. Between the trimmed V and J ends, which lost 2 bases and 7 bases, there was a span of 15 bases. The length of the CDR3 is 14 residues.

CDR3 bases: TGCGCCAGCAGCCAACTCAACTGGGCAGAATACACCGGGGAGCTGTTTTTT. Residues: CASSQLNWAEYTGELFF. The chain carries TRBV4-1 and TRBJ2-2; D remains unclear. Germline-derived CDR1 and CDR2 are MGHRA and YSYEKL. V lost 2 bases to trimming and J lost 3 bases, with 16 bases between them. The CDR3 is made up of 17 amino acids.

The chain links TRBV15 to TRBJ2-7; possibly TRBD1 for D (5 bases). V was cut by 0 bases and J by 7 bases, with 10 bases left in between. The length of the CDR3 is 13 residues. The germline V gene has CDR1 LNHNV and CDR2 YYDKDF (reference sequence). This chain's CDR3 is CATSRDKGVEQYF. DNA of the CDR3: TGTGCCACCAGCAGAGATAAAGGGGTTGAGCAGTACTTC.

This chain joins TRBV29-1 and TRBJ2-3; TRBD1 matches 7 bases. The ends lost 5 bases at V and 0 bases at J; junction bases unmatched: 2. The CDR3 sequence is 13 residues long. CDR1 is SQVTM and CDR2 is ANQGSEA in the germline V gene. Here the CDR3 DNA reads TGCAGCGTTAGGGGGCGGAGCACAGATACGCAGTATTTT. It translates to CSVRGRSTDTQYF.

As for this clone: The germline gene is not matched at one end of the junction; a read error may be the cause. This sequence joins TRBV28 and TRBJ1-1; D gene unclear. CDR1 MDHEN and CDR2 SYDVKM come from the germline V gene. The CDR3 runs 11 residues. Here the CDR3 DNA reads TGTGCCAGCAGATACAGAGCTGAGGCTTTCTTT. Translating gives CASRYRAEAFF. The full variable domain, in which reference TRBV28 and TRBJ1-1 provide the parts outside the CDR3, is DVKVTQSSRYLVKRTGEKVFLECVQDMDHENMFWYRQDPGLGLRLIYFSYDVKMKEKGDIPEGYSVSREKKERFSLILESASTNQTSMYLCASRYRAEAFFGQGTRLTVV.

The CDR3 nucleotides are TGTGCCAGCAGTTTCAGGACAGGGAACACCGGGGAGCTGTTTTTT. It is translated as CASSFRTGNTGELFF. V and J are TRBV27 and TRBJ2-2; TRBD1 matches at 7 bases. The junction had 2 bases not matched to a gene; V was cut back by 3 bases and J by 1 base. Germline V gene sequence: CDR1 MNHEY, CDR2 SMNVEV (reference sequence). This CDR3 is built from 15 residues.

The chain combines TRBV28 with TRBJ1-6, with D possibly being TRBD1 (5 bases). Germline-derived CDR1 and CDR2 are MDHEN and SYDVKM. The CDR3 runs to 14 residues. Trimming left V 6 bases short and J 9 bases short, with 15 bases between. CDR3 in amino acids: CASRATKGISPLHF. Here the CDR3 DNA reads TGTGCCAGCAGGGCGACCAAGGGGATTTCACCCCTCCACTTT.

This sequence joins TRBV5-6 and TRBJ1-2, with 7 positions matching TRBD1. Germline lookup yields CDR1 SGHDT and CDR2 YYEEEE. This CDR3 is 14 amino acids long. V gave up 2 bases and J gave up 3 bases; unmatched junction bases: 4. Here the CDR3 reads CASSFRDRDYGYTF. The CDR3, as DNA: TGTGCCAGCAGCTTCCGGGACAGAGACTATGGCTACACCTTC.

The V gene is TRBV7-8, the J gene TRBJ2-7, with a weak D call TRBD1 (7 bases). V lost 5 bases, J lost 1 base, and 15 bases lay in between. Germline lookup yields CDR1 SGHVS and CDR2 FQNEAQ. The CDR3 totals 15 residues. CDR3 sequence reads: CASSLATGRSYEQYF. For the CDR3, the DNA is TGTGCCAGCAGCCTTGCGACAGGGAGGTCCTACGAGCAGTACTTC.

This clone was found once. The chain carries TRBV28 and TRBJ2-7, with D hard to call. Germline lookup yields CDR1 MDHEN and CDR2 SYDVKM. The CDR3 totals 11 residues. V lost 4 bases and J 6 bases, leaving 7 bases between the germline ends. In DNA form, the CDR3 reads TGTGCCAGCAGTTCCCCGGGCGAGCAGTACTTC. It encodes CASSSPGEQYF.

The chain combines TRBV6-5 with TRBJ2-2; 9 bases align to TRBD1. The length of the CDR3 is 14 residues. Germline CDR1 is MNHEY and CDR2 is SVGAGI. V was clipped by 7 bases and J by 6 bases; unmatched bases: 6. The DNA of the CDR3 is TGTGCCAGCATATGGACAGGGGCCGCCGGGGAGCTGTTTTTT. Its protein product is CASIWTGAAGELFF.

The CDR3 spells CASSNRGGTEAFF. In DNA form, the CDR3 reads TGTGCCAGCTCAAACAGGGGGGGTACTGAAGCTTTCTTT. This sequence joins TRBV18 and TRBJ1-1, with 8 bases identical to TRBD1. Trimming at V came to 5 bases and at J to 5 bases, leaving 4 bases not matched to a gene. The CDR3 consists of 13 residues. In germline, CDR1 is KGHSH, CDR2 LQKENI.

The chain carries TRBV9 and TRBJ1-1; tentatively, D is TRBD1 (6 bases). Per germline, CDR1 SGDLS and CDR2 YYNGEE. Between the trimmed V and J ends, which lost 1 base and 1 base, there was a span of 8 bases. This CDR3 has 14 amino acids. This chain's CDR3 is CASSVPRGNTEAFF. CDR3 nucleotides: TGTGCCAGCAGCGTACCCAGGGGGAACACTGAAGCTTTCTTT.

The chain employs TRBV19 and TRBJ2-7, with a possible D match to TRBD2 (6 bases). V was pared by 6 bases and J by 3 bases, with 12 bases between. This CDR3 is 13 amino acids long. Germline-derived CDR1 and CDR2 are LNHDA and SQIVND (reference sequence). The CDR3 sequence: CASRLAVDYEQYF. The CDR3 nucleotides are TGTGCCAGTAGACTAGCAGTGGACTACGAGCAGTACTTC.